This entry concerns a single T cell receptor beta chain. Its antigen is currently unknown. The treatment: roughly 20 received Ad26.COV2.S at low or high dose, single or two shots; several received placebo; per-sample allocation not given. Samples analyzed were those drawn on day 63 after the first vaccine or placebo injection. The record originates from a study of Ad26.COV2.S vaccination and SARS-CoV-2 variants. Overall study results and limits: There was reportedly substantial breadth in spike-specific CD8+ and CD4+ T cell responses after vaccination.

This CDR3 has 12 amino acids. The V gene lost 7 bases and the J gene lost 2 bases, with 12 bases spanning the gap. Per the germline V gene, CDR1 is SQVTM and CDR2 is ANQGSEA. Clones were read by immunoSEQ multiplex PCR, and TCRdb kept only the in-frame ones, dropping some. The repertoire holds approximately 360,000 clones, with 83% as singletons. V and J are TRBV29-1 and TRBJ2-7; unclear D gene. The specimen was peripheral blood, collected in a trial of Ad26.COV2.S vaccine versus placebo. This clonotype was sampled from a person between 18 and 65 years old who received the Ad26.COV2.S COVID-19 vaccine or a placebo. CDR3 amino acids: CSARPSPYEQYF. The CDR3 nucleotides are TGCAGCGCCCGGCCCAGCCCCTACGAGCAGTACTTC.